What follows is one TCR beta chain and its context. Profiling relied on immunoSEQ multiplex PCR, and the TCRdb table lists in-frame clones only, not all of them. The sample has 57,000 or so clones, approximately 90% seen once. This sample is drawn from a study of T cell changes during pregnancy in multiple sclerosis. The CDR3 extends over 15 amino acids. CDR1 is MRHNA and CDR2 is SNTAGT in the germline V gene. Trimming stripped 5 bases from V and 3 bases from J, with 14 bases between. This TCR came from a female donor with multiple sclerosis, enrolled in a pregnancy study. The specimen comprised peripheral blood, sampled in the second trimester of pregnancy. The V gene is TRBV6-4, the J gene TRBJ2-1; a weak D match, TRBD1 (5 bases). The CDR3 nucleotides are TGTGCCAGCAGTTCGGCAGGGCAAAGCTACAATGAGCAGTTCTTC. Amino acid sequence: CASSSAGQSYNEQFF.